This T cell receptor (beta chain) was sequenced in a study of monozygotic twins with inflammatory bowel disease. The template switching step added UMIs that contained a 6-nucleotide sample barcode. TCRdb reanalyzed the 5' RACE reads, giving one entry per CDR3 protein sequence and no DNA. This sample contains about 300,000 distinct CDR3 sequences. CDR1 SGHRS and CDR2 YFSETQ come from the germline V gene. The CDR3 consists of 13 residues. The material sequenced was blood. This receptor was taken from a human donor with ulcerative colitis or Crohn's disease, or a healthy co-twin of an affected twin (not recorded which). V gene TRBV5-1 combines with J gene TRBJ1-1. This CDR3 reads CASSPQDGGGAFF.